This T cell receptor (beta chain) was found in a study of CD8 T cells in ankylosing spondylitis. Notes on the study in general: Within matched ankylosing spondylitis synovial fluid, disease-linked clones were reportedly significantly enriched.

Using its own MiXCR run on the 5' RACE reads, TCRdb lists one record per CDR3 protein. Among some 87,000 distinct CDR3 sequences listed, about 27% were seen once. V was cut by 7 bases and J by 0 bases, with 9 bases left in between. The CDR3 loop spans 13 amino acids. About this clonotype itself: Its antigen is unidentified.

The rearrangement uses TRBV12-3 or TRBV12-4 and TRBJ2-5; D is ambiguous. The receptor's source is a male donor with ankylosing spondylitis or in good health (not recorded which). Sequencing was performed on blood, either unsorted or a sorted T cell fraction (not recorded which). The CDR3 DNA sequence: TGTGCCAGCACGAAAAGAAACCAAGAGACCCAGTACTTC. It translates to CASTKRNQETQYF.